Each of the 5 T cell receptor beta chains below was sequenced from the same sample in a study of T cell changes during pregnancy in multiple sclerosis. Produced via immunoSEQ multiplex PCR; TCRdb's table is partial and in-frame only. The sample has tens of thousands of clones; around 92% are singletons. Sequenced material: peripheral blood, taken in the second trimester of pregnancy. Receptors were obtained from a female donor in good health, enrolled as a control in a pregnancy study.

This sequence joins TRBV5-1 and TRBJ2-2, with TRBD2 as a possible D gene (7 bases). The germline V gene has CDR1 SGHRS and CDR2 YFSETQ. The length of the CDR3 is 17 residues. V was cut by 0 bases and J by 4 bases, with 16 bases left in between. The CDR3 DNA reads TGCGCCAGCAGCTTGGTGTCGGGGGGCTTATCCACCGGGGAGCTGTTTTTT. Translating it yields CASSLVSGGLSTGELFF. The full variable domain, its missing parts supplied by reference TRBV5-1 and TRBJ2-2, is KAGVTQTPRYLIKTRGQQVTLSCSPISGHRSVSWYQQTPGQGLQFLFEYFSETQRNKGNFPGRFSGRQFSNSRSEMNVSTLELGDSALYLCASSLVSGGLSTGELFFGEGSRLTVL.

This clone was recorded many times. The chain has TRBV6-5 and TRBJ2-7, with 8 bases that match TRBD1. The germline gives CDR1 MNHEY, CDR2 SVGAGI. V lost 5 bases and J lost 3; bases outside the gene matches: 6. The CDR3 sequence is 14 residues long. CDR3 residues: CASSPGTGNYEQYF. The CDR3 DNA follows: TGTGCCAGCAGTCCCGGGACAGGTAACTACGAGCAGTACTTC.

The chain uses TRBV6-6 and TRBJ1-5; TRBD1 matches at 9 bases. CDR1 and CDR2 from the germline V gene are MNHNY and SVGAGI (reference sequence). The CDR3 sequence is 14 residues long. V lost 8 bases and J lost 6; bases outside the gene matches: 8. CDR3 region: CASQRTGEIQPQHF. The DNA for the CDR3 is TGTGCCAGCCAAAGGACAGGGGAGATTCAGCCCCAGCATTTT.

The chain combines TRBV29-1 with TRBJ2-7, with 8 bases that match TRBD1. The germline V gene encodes CDR1 SQVTM and CDR2 ANQGSEA. After removal of 2 bases from V and 7 bases from J, the junction contained 10 bases not matched to a gene. The CDR3 is 14 amino acids. CDR3 protein: CSVEFADRAGEQYF. In nucleotides, the CDR3 is TGCAGCGTTGAATTCGCGGACAGGGCGGGAGAGCAGTACTTC.

The chain couples TRBV30 to TRBJ2-5; 9 nucleotides align to TRBD2. This CDR3 is 13 amino acids long. Trimming at V came to 6 bases and at J to 5 bases, leaving 7 bases not matched to a gene. Germline assignment: CDR1 GTSNPN and CDR2 SVGIG (reference sequence). CDR3 sequence (DNA): TGTGCCTGTAGCGGGGGCCTTCGGGAGACCCAGTACTTC. Translation gives CACSGGLRETQYF.